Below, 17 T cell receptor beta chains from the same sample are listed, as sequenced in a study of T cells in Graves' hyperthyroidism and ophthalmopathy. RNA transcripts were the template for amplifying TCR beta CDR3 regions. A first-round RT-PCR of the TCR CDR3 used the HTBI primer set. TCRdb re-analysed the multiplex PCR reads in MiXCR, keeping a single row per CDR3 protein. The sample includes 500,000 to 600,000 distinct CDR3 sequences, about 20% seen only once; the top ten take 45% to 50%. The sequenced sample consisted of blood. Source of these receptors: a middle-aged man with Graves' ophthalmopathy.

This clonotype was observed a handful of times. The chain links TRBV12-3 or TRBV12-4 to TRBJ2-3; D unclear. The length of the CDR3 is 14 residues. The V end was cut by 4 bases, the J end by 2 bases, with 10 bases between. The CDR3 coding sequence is TGTGCCAGCAGTTCGTTGTCATCCACAGATACGCAGTATTTT. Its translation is CASSSLSSTDTQYF.

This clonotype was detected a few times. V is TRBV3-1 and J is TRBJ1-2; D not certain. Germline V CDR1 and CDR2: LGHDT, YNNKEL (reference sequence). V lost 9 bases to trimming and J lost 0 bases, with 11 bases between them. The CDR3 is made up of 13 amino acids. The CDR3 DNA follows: TGTGCCAGTTCCGGTGTAACTAACTATGGCTACACCTTC. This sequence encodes CASSGVTNYGYTF.

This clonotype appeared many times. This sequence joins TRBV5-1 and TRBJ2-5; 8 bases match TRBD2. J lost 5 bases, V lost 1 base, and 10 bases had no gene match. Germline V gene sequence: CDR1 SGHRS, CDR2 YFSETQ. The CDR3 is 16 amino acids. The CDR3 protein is CASSLSTSVRGETQYF. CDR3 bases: TGCGCCAGCAGCTTGTCGACTAGCGTGCGGGGGGAGACCCAGTACTTC.

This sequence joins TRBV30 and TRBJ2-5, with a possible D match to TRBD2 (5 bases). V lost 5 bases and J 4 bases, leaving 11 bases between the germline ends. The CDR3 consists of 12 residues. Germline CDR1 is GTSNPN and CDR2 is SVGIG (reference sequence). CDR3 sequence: CAWGSGLETQYF. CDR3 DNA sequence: TGTGCCTGGGGATCGGGGTTAGAGACCCAGTACTTC.

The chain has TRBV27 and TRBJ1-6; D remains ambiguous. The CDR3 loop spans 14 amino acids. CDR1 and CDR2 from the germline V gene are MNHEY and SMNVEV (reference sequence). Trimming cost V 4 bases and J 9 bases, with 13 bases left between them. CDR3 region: CASSYTDEASPLHF. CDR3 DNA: TGTGCCAGCAGTTACACAGATGAGGCTTCACCCCTCCACTTT.

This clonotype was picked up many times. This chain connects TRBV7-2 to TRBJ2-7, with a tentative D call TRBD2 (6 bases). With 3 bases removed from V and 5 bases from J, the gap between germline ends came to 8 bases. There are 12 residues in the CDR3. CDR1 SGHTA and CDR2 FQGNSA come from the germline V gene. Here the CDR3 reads CASSFGRDEQYF. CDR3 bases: TGTGCCAGCAGCTTCGGGAGAGACGAGCAGTACTTC.

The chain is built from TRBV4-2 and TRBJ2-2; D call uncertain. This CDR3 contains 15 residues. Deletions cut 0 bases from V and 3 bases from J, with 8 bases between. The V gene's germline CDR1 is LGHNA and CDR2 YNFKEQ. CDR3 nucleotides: TGTGCCAGCAGCCAAGAAACGGCCTACACCGGGGAGCTGTTTTTT. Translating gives CASSQETAYTGELFF.

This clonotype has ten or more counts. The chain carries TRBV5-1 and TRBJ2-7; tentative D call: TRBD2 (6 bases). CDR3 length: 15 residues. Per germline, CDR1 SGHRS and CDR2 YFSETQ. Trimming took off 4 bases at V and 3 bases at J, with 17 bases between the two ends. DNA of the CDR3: TGCGCCAGCAGCCCAACGGGGGAGAGGGGCTACGAGCAGTACTTC. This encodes CASSPTGERGYEQYF.

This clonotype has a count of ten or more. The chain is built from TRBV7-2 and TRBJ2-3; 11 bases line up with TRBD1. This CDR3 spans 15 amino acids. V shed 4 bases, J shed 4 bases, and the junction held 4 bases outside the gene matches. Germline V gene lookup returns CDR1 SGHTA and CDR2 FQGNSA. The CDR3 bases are TGTGCCAGCAGCTCCGGACAGGGGGCCTCAGATACGCAGTATTTT. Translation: CASSSGQGASDTQYF.

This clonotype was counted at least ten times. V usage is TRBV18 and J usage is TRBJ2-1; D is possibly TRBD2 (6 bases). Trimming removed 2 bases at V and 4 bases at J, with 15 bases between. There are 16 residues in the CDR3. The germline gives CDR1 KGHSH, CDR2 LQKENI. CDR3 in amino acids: CASSPWDSGFYNEQFF. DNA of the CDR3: TGTGCCAGCTCACCATGGGATAGCGGCTTTTACAATGAGCAGTTCTTC.

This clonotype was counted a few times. The CDR3 is CASSHTPNTGELFF. CDR3 DNA: TGTGCCAGCAGCCACACTCCTAACACCGGGGAGCTGTTTTTT. The chain recombines TRBV27 with TRBJ2-2; no clear D gene. The CDR3 sequence is 14 residues long. Trimming removed 6 bases at V and 2 bases at J, with 10 bases between. Germline loops: CDR1 MNHEY, CDR2 SMNVEV (reference sequence).

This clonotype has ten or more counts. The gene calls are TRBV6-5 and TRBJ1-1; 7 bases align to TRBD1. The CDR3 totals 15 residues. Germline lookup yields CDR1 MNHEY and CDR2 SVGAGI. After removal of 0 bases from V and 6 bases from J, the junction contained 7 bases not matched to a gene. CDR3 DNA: TGTGCCAGCAGTTACTCCCCGACAGGGAAGCCTGAAGCTTTCTTT. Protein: CASSYSPTGKPEAFF.

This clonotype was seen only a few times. In nucleotides, the CDR3 is TGTGCCAGCAGCGCCTCCGGGACACCCAACACTGAAGCTTTCTTT. It yields the protein CASSASGTPNTEAFF. V gene TRBV9 combines with J gene TRBJ1-1, with a tentative D call TRBD1 (6 bases). V lost 3 bases to trimming and J lost 2 bases, with 14 bases between them. The germline V gene has CDR1 SGDLS and CDR2 YYNGEE. The CDR3 runs 15 residues.

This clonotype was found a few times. The CDR3 coding sequence is TGTGCCAGCAGTGAAACCCCCGGACAGGGACATGCTTCGGGAGGCTACACCTTC. It yields the protein CASSETPGQGHASGGYTF. The chain employs TRBV6-1 and TRBJ1-2; 8 positions agree with TRBD1. The CDR3 loop spans 18 amino acids. With V trimmed by 2 bases and J by 8 bases, 19 bases remained unmatched. Germline V gene data show CDR1 as MNHNS and CDR2 as SASEGT.

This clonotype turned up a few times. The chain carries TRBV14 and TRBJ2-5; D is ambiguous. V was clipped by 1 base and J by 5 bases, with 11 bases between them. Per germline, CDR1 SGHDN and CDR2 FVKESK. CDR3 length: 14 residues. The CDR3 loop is CASSQVIGGETQYF. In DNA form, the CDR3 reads TGTGCCAGCAGCCAAGTGATAGGTGGGGAGACCCAGTACTTC.

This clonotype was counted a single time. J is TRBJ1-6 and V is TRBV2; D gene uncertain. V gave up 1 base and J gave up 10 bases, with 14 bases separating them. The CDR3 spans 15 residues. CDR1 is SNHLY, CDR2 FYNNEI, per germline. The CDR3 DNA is TGTGCCAGCAGTGAAGGGGGAGGGTCGAACTCACCCCTCCACTTT. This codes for CASSEGGGSNSPLHF.

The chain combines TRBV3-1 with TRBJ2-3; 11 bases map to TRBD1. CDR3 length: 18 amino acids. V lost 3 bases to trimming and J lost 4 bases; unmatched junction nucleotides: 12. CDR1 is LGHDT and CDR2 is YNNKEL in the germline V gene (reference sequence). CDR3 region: CASSQSRDRGLVADTQYF. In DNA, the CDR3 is TGTGCCAGCAGCCAGTCCCGGGACAGGGGGTTAGTCGCAGATACGCAGTATTTT.